A single sample gave rise to the 17 T cell receptor beta chains below, sequenced in a study of identical twins. TCRdb reprocessed the 5' RACE reads via MiXCR and lists one record per CDR3 protein. The sample has fewer than 550,000 distinct CDR3 sequences, around 15% seen once. The sample also formed part of further work on yellow fever vaccine responses in identical twins.

Sample: CD4+ T cells sorted from blood. These receptors all stem from a woman between 18 and 29 years old in good health.

This sequence joins TRBV7-9 and TRBJ1-6; D gene unclear. CDR3 length: 12 residues. Trimming cost V 3 bases and J 12 bases, with 9 bases left between them. CDR1 and CDR2 from the germline V gene are SEHNR and FQNEAQ (reference sequence). CDR3: CASSLSGRPLHF. The DNA of the CDR3 is TGTGCCAGCAGCTTGTCAGGCCGACCCCTCCACTTT. Full variable domain (remainder filled in from reference TRBV7-9 and TRBJ1-6): DTGVSQNPRHKITKRGQNVTFRCDPISEHNRLYWYRQTLGQGPEFLTYFQNEAQLEKSRLLSDRFSAERPKGSFSTLEIQRTEQGDSAMYLCASSLSGRPLHFGNGTRLTVT.

The rearrangement joins TRBV28 to TRBJ2-7, with D possibly TRBD2 on 5 matching bases. Trimming cost V 7 bases and J 5 bases, with 15 bases left between them. The germline gives CDR1 MDHEN, CDR2 SYDVKM. The CDR3 totals 13 residues. In DNA form, the CDR3 reads TGTGCCAGCAAGCGGATGGGTAACCACGAGCAGTACTTC. It encodes CASKRMGNHEQYF.

This clonotype has just a few counts. The CDR3 nucleotides are TGTGCCAGCAGCATCATCGTTTCGCGGGGGGGCCGTACCGGGGAGCTGTTTTTT. Its protein is CASSIIVSRGGRTGELFF. This chain links TRBV11-1 with TRBJ2-2; 9 bases fit TRBD2. Germline CDR1 is SGHAT and CDR2 is FQDESV (reference sequence). The CDR3 runs to 18 residues. Losses at the gene ends were 5 bases for V and 5 bases for J; bases not matched to a gene: 15.

J is TRBJ2-5 and V is TRBV24-1; TRBD1 is a possible D gene (7 bases). Germline V lookup: CDR1 KGHDR, CDR2 SFDVKD. The V end was cut by 4 bases, the J end by 2 bases, with 16 bases between. This CDR3 has 16 amino acids. Here the CDR3 reads CATSEGGGTAQETQYF. CDR3 nucleotides: TGTGCCACCAGTGAGGGAGGAGGGACAGCACAAGAGACCCAGTACTTC.

The chain joins TRBV7-3 to TRBJ2-7; no reliable D call. Germline CDR1 is SGHTA and CDR2 is FQGTGA. V lost 5 bases and J lost 0, with 14 bases in between. The CDR3 loop spans 15 amino acids. CDR3 coding DNA: TGTGCCAGCAGCCCCCGAAGGACGTCCTCCTACGAGCAGTACTTC. Translation: CASSPRRTSSYEQYF.

J is TRBJ2-2 and V is TRBV3-1, with a tentative D call TRBD1 (5 bases). Trimming removed 0 bases from V and 7 bases from J, with 18 bases in between. The CDR3 is 17 amino acids. Germline values: CDR1 LGHDT, CDR2 YNNKEL (reference sequence). CDR3 bases: TGTGCCAGCAGCCAAGATCTCTCGGGCGCAGGGCTCGGGGAGCTGTTTTTT. Translating it yields CASSQDLSGAGLGELFF.

The V gene is TRBV20-1, the J gene TRBJ2-3; unclear D gene. CDR1 and CDR2 (germline): DFQATT, SNEGSKA (reference sequence). The V gene lost 6 bases and the J gene lost 0 bases, with 13 bases spanning the gap. The CDR3 totals 14 residues. CDR3 DNA: TGCAGTGCCATCGACTGGTCTAGCACAGATACGCAGTATTTT. This codes for CSAIDWSSTDTQYF.

There are a few counts of this clonotype. The chain carries TRBV12-3 or TRBV12-4 and TRBJ1-4; 9 bases are shared with TRBD1. The CDR3 is 14 amino acids. V lost 6 bases, J lost 6 bases, and 5 bases stayed unmatched. The CDR3 sequence is CASSPGQGHEKLFF. CDR3 coding DNA: TGTGCCAGCAGCCCGGGACAGGGTCATGAAAAACTGTTTTTT.

The table lists this clonotype with a few counts. This chain connects TRBV28 to TRBJ2-5; TRBD2 matches at 10 bases. The CDR3 runs to 14 residues. The germline gives CDR1 MDHEN, CDR2 SYDVKM. Losses at the gene ends were 7 bases for V and 5 bases for J; bases not matched to a gene: 7. The CDR3 loop reads CASNLAGEEETQYF. The CDR3 coding sequence is TGTGCCAGCAACCTAGCGGGGGAGGAGGAGACCCAGTACTTC.

This clonotype showed up many times. The V call is TRBV10-3, the J call TRBJ2-1; D may be TRBD1 or TRBD2 (6 bases each). CDR1 is ENHRY and CDR2 is SYGVKD in the germline V gene. The ends were cut back, 3 bases at V and 7 bases at J, with 10 bases in the middle. The CDR3 extends over 13 amino acids. CDR3 bases: TGTGCCATCAGTGAAGGGGGGCGTAATGAGCAGTTCTTC. Encoded protein: CAISEGGRNEQFF.

This clonotype showed up many times. V is TRBV12-3 or TRBV12-4 and J is TRBJ2-5, with D tentatively TRBD2 (5 bases). Deletions cut 5 bases from V and 5 bases from J, with 12 bases between. The length of the CDR3 is 13 residues. The CDR3 spells CASSPGEWETQYF. Written as DNA, the CDR3 is TGTGCCAGCAGTCCCGGGGAGTGGGAGACCCAGTACTTC.

This rearrangement joins TRBV28 to TRBJ2-7; a weak D match, TRBD2 (6 bases). Per the germline V gene, CDR1 is MDHEN and CDR2 is SYDVKM. The CDR3 runs to 12 residues. Deletions cut 5 bases from V and 7 bases from J, with 12 bases between. CDR3: CASSRDSVEQYF. The CDR3 DNA sequence: TGTGCCAGCAGTCGGGACTCCGTGGAGCAGTACTTC.

The rearrangement links TRBV12-3 or TRBV12-4 to TRBJ2-2; D remains unclear. This CDR3 contains 13 residues. Deletions cut 10 bases from V and 5 bases from J, with 14 bases between. This CDR3 reads CATSGLRTGELFF. DNA of the CDR3: TGTGCCACCTCCGGGTTAAGGACCGGGGAGCTGTTTTTT.

V and J are TRBV5-6 and TRBJ2-2, with TRBD1 matching over 12 bases. V lost 4 bases and J lost 5; bases outside the gene matches: 9. This CDR3 comprises 17 residues. Germline V lookup: CDR1 SGHDT, CDR2 YYEEEE. The DNA of the CDR3 is TGTGCCAGCAGCCTAATTCCGGGACAGGGGGCTACCGGGGAGCTGTTTTTT. Translation gives CASSLIPGQGATGELFF.

This clonotype was detected only a few times. This sequence joins TRBV6-5 and TRBJ2-2; 8 nucleotides match TRBD2. Germline V gene data show CDR1 as MNHEY and CDR2 as SVGAGI. Trimming removed 2 bases from V and 5 bases from J; junction bases left unmatched: 4. The CDR3 length is 15 residues. The CDR3 DNA sequence: TGTGCCAGCAGTTACGGGACTAGTCTAACCGGGGAGCTGTTTTTT. Residues: CASSYGTSLTGELFF.

The V and J genes are TRBV7-9 and TRBJ2-3, with 10 bases identical to TRBD2. Germline values: CDR1 SEHNR, CDR2 FQNEAQ (reference sequence). CDR3 length: 16 amino acids. Trimming took 4 bases from V and 1 from J; bases not matched to a gene: 5. The chain's CDR3 is CASSSGLAAGTDTQYF. As DNA, the CDR3 is TGTGCCAGCAGCTCAGGACTAGCGGCAGGCACAGATACGCAGTATTTT.

This clonotype has a count of ten or more. This chain joins TRBV11-3 and TRBJ2-1, with 9 bases aligning to TRBD2. Trimming took 1 base from V and 5 from J; bases not matched to a gene: 0. The CDR3 runs to 14 residues. The germline V gene encodes CDR1 SGHNT and CDR2 YENEEA. This CDR3 reads CASSLVAGDNEQFF. In DNA, the CDR3 is TGTGCCAGCAGCTTAGTAGCGGGAGACAATGAGCAGTTCTTC.